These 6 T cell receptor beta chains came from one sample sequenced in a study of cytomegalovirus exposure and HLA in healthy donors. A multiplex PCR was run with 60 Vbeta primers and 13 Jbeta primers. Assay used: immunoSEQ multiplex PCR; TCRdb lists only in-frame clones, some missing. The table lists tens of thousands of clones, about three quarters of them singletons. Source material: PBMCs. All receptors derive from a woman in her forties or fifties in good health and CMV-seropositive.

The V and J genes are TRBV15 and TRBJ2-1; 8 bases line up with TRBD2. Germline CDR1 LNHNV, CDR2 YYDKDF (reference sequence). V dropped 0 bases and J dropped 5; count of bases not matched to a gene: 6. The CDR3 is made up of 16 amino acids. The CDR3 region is CATSREASGSHNEQFF. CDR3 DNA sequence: TGTGCCACCAGCAGAGAAGCGAGCGGGAGCCACAATGAGCAGTTCTTC.

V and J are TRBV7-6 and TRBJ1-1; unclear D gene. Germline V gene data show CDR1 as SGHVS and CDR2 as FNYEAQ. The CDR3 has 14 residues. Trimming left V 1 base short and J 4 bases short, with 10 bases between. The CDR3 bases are TGTGCCAGCAGCTTAGGGTCGGGATCCACTGAAGCTTTCTTT. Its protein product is CASSLGSGSTEAFF. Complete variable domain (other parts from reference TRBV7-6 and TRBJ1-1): GAGVSQSPRYKVTKRGQDVALRCDPISGHVSLYWYRQALGQGPEFLTYFNYEAQQDKSGLPNDRFSAERPEGSISTLTIQRTEQRDSAMYRCASSLGSGSTEAFFGQGTRLTVV.

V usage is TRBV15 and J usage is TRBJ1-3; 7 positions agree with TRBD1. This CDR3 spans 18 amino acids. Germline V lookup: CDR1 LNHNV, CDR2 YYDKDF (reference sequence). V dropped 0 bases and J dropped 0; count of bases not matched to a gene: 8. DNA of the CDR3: TGTGCCACCAGCAGAGATCGGGGGACAGTTATCTCTGGAAACACCATATATTTT. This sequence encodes CATSRDRGTVISGNTIYF.

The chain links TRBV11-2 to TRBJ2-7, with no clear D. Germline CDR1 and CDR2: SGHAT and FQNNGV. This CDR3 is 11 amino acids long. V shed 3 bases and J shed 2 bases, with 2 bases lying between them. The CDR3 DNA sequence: TGTGCCAGCAGCTTTACCTACGAGCAGTACTTC. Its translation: CASSFTYEQYF. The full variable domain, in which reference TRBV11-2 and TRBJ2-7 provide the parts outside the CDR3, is EAGVAQSPRYKIIEKRQSVAFWCNPISGHATLYWYQQILGQGPKLLIQFQNNGVVDDSQLPKDRFSAERLKGVDSTLKIQPAKLEDSAVYLCASSFTYEQYFGPGTRLTVT.

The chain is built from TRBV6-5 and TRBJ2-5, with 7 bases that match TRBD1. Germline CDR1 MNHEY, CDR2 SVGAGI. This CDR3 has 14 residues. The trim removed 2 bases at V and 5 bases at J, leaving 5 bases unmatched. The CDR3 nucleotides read TGTGCCAGCAGTTACAGGGGGCGGATGGAGACCCAGTACTTC. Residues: CASSYRGRMETQYF.

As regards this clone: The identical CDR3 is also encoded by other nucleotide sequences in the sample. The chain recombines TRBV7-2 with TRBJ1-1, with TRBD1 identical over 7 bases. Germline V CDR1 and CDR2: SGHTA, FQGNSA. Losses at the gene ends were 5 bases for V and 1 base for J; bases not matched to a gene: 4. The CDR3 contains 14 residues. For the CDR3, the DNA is TGTGCCAGCAGCCGGACAGGCCGGAACACTGAAGCTTTCTTT. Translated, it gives CASSRTGRNTEAFF.